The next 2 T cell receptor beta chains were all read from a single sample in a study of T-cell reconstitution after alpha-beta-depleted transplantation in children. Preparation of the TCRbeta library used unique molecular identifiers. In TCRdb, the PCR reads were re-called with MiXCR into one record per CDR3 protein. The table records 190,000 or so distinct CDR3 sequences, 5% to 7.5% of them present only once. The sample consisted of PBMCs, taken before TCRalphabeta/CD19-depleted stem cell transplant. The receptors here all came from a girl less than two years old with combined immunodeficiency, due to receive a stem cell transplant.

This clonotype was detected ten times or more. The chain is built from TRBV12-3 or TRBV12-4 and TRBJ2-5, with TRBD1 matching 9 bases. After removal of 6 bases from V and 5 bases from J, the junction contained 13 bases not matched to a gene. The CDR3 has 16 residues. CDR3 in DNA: TGTGCCAGCAGAAACGGACAGGGGCTTTTCGGGGAGACCCAGTACTTC. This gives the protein CASRNGQGLFGETQYF.

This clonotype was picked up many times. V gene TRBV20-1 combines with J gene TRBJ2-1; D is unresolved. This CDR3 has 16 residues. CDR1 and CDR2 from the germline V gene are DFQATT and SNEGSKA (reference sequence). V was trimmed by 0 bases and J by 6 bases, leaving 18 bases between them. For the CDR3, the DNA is TGCAGTGCTAGAGATGAATTTAATAATGGGGTCAATGAGCAGTTCTTC. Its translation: CSARDEFNNGVNEQFF.